Presented here are 7 T cell receptor beta chains from one specimen sequenced in a study of PD-1 blockade in classical Hodgkin lymphoma. Every patient was affected by relapse after autologous stem cell transplantation, while exposure to brentuximab vedotin was not uniform. The protocol was immunoSEQ multiplex PCR, while the TCRdb copy is restricted to in-frame clones and leaves out a portion. The sample has 55,000 to 75,000 clones; about 64% are singletons. The specimen comprised peripheral blood mononuclear cells (PBMCs), sampled before the second cycle of nivolumab. All receptors derive from a human donor with classical Hodgkin lymphoma.

The V gene is TRBV7-8, the J gene TRBJ2-3; D not certain. The germline V gene encodes CDR1 SGHVS and CDR2 FQNEAQ. Trimming shortened V by 5 bases and J by 4 bases, and 16 bases separated the two germline ends. The CDR3 consists of 15 residues. The CDR3 spells CASSLLLRLSDTQYF. DNA for the CDR3: TGTGCCAGCAGCCTACTCCTTCGTTTGTCAGATACGCAGTATTTT. The variable domain in full, with the rest retrieved from reference TRBV7-8 and TRBJ2-3, is GAGVSQSPRYKVAKRGQDVALRCDPISGHVSLFWYQQALGQGPEFLTYFQNEAQLDKSGLPSDRFFAERPEGSVSTLKIQRTQQEDSAVYLCASSLLLRLSDTQYFGPGTRLTVL.

The chain has TRBV11-2 and TRBJ1-1, with D tentatively TRBD1 (6 bases). From germline, CDR1 is SGHAT and CDR2 FQNNGV. This CDR3 has 16 amino acids. V dropped 4 bases and J dropped 2 bases, with 17 bases sitting between them. The CDR3 is CASSSYPGQKNTEAFF. CDR3 nucleotide sequence: TGTGCCAGCAGCTCTTACCCGGGACAAAAAAACACTGAAGCTTTCTTT.

The chain has TRBV7-6 and TRBJ2-2; 7 nucleotides match TRBD1. Looked up from germline, CDR1 is SGHVS and CDR2 is FNYEAQ. CDR3 length equals 18 residues. V lost 4 bases, J lost 2 bases, and 13 bases stayed unmatched. Here the CDR3 DNA reads TGTGCCAGCAGCTCTCCCCCGGCAGGGGGAACTAACACCGGGGAGCTGTTTTTT. Translated: CASSSPPAGGTNTGELFF.

This chain links TRBV6-5 with TRBJ2-7, with D unclear. V was shortened by 3 bases and J by 0 bases, with 12 bases between the two germline ends. CDR1 is MNHEY, CDR2 SVGAGI, per germline. The CDR3 has 15 residues. The CDR3 DNA reads TGTGCCAGCAGTTATCGAGTACCAAGCTCCTACGAGCAGTACTTC. Translated: CASSYRVPSSYEQYF.

This clone was seen many times. The V gene is TRBV11-3, the J gene TRBJ2-1; TRBD2 matches 12 bases. The CDR3 loop spans 19 amino acids. Trimming took 1 base from V and 0 from J; bases not matched to a gene: 7. Germline V lookup: CDR1 SGHNT, CDR2 YENEEA. CDR3 amino acids: CASSLGLAGGPSSYNEQFF. The CDR3 region has the DNA TGTGCCAGCAGCTTAGGCCTAGCGGGAGGGCCGAGCTCCTACAATGAGCAGTTCTTC.

This clone has ten or more counts. The rearrangement links TRBV27 to TRBJ1-5; unclear D gene. V was trimmed by 7 bases and J by 0 bases, leaving 13 bases between them. The CDR3 loop spans 15 amino acids. Germline V gene data show CDR1 as MNHEY and CDR2 as SMNVEV (reference sequence). The CDR3 is CASTPAPNSNQPQHF. Written as DNA, the CDR3 is TGTGCCAGCACACCCGCGCCCAATAGCAATCAGCCCCAGCATTTT.

The J gene is TRBJ2-7, the V gene TRBV27; tentatively, D is TRBD1 or TRBD2 (5 bases each). The V gene's germline CDR1 is MNHEY and CDR2 SMNVEV (reference sequence). The V gene lost 5 bases and the J gene lost 6 bases, with 20 bases spanning the gap. The CDR3 extends over 15 amino acids. CDR3 sequence: CASSPLPGTDSEQYF. Written as DNA, the CDR3 is TGTGCCAGCAGTCCCCTTCCGGGGACCGACTCCGAGCAGTACTTC.